The 2 T cell receptor beta chains listed next were all sequenced from one sample in a study of blood T cells in healthy people across ages. It was with a sample-barcoded 5' primer and a J-beta primer mix that a second PCR of roughly 7 to 12 cycles was run. TCRdb re-analysed the 5' RACE reads in MiXCR, keeping a single row per CDR3 protein. The sample lists about 1.5 million distinct CDR3 sequences; approximately 43% were seen once. The sequenced sample was blood. The receptors stem from a woman younger than 30 in good health.

The rearrangement links TRBV29-1 to TRBJ2-7; tentatively, D is TRBD1 (6 bases). V was shortened by 7 bases and J by 1 base, with 14 bases between the two germline ends. CDR1 is SQVTM, CDR2 ANQGSEA, per germline. The CDR3 totals 13 residues. In DNA form, the CDR3 reads TGCAGCGCACAGGACAGCCCTTCCTACGAGCAGTACTTC. It is translated as CSAQDSPSYEQYF.

This chain uses TRBV9 with TRBJ2-3; D perhaps matches TRBD2 (5 bases). The germline V gene encodes CDR1 SGDLS and CDR2 YYNGEE. V gave up 4 bases and J gave up 0 bases, with 15 bases separating them. The CDR3 runs to 16 residues. The CDR3 DNA follows: TGTGCCAGCAGCTCTTCTAGCAGGACTAGCACAGATACGCAGTATTTT. Amino acids: CASSSSSRTSTDTQYF. The variable domain in full, with the rest retrieved from reference TRBV9 and TRBJ2-3, is DSGVTQTPKHLITATGQRVTLRCSPRSGDLSVYWYQQSLDQGLQFLIQYYNGEERAKGNILERFSAQQFPDLHSELNLSSLELGDSALYFCASSSSSRTSTDTQYFGPGTRLTVL.